The present entry profiles one T cell receptor beta chain with its context. The sample belongs to a study of low-dose radiotherapy and immunotherapy resistance in tumors. Looking at the study overall: Cohort 1 was given 0.5 Gy per fraction every 2 weeks, for 6.5 Gy total.

The CDR3 is 12 amino acids. Trimming took off 4 bases at V and 7 bases at J, with 5 bases between the two ends. Germline CDR1 reads SGHDN; CDR2 reads FVKESK. Donors received nivolumab, ipilimumab, aspirin, low-dose cyclophosphamide and low-dose radiotherapy. Primers targeting TRAV and TRBV primed first-strand cDNA, covering alpha and beta chains. TCRs underwent around 18 PCR cycles of amplification with a constant-region primer and V-primer adapter. In TCRdb, the reads were re-called with MiXCR into one record per CDR3 protein. In the table there are 15,000 or so distinct CDR3 sequences, about half of which are singletons.

The sequence was collected from a human donor with advanced metastatic prostate, ovarian, gallbladder or colorectal cancer (not recorded which). This table probably holds off-target reads from a library built for another chain. The chain links TRBV14 to TRBJ1-6; D not resolved. The CDR3 region is CASSPGNSPLHF. The CDR3 nucleotides are TGTGCCAGCAGCCCTGGGAATTCACCCCTCCACTTT.